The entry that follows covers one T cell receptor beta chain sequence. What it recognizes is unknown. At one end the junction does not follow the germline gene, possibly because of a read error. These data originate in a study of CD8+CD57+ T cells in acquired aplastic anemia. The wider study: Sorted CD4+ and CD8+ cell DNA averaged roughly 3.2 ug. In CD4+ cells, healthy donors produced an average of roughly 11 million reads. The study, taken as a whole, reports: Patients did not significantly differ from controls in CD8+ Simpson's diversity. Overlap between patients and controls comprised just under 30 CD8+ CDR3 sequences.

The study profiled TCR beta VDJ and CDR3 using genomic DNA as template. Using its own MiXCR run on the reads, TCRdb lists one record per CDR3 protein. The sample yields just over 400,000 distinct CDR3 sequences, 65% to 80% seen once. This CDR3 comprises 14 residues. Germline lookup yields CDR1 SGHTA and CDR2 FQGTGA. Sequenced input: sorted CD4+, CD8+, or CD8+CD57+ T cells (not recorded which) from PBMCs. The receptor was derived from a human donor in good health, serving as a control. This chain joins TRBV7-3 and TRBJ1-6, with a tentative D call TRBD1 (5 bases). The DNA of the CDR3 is TGTGCCAGCACACCCCAGGGAGACAATTCACCTCTCCATTTT. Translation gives CASTPQGDNSPLHF.